This TCR beta chain is from a study of shared clonotypes between healthy human individuals. Study details: CD4 naive and CD4 memory each took three plates per donor, while CD8 naive took two and CD8 memory one.

This clone came up many times. CD8 memory was a combination that joined CD45RO+ cells with CCR7-negative CD45RA+ TemRA cells. Every subset had its genomic DNA shared out evenly among several immunoSEQ plates. The protocol was immunoSEQ multiplex PCR, while the TCRdb copy is restricted to in-frame clones and leaves out a portion. This sample has about 120,000 clones, with about 63% found just once. There are 14 residues in the CDR3. Germline assignment: CDR1 LNHDA and CDR2 SQIVND (reference sequence). Between the trimmed V and J ends, which lost 5 bases and 2 bases, there was a span of 13 bases. The sample was memory CD8+ T cells sorted from blood. Subset indicated: CD45RO+ cells pooled with CCR7-negative TemRA cells. The receptor was isolated from a woman aged 25 to 39 in good health. The chain employs TRBV19 and TRBJ2-7; D perhaps matches TRBD1 (6 bases). CDR3 nucleotides: TGTGCCAGTAGTCTCCCCGGGACACCCTACGAGCAGTACTTC. This gives the protein CASSLPGTPYEQYF.